One sample yielded the 5 T cell receptor beta chains listed below, sequenced in a study of blood T cell repertoires in COVID-19. The table came from immunoSEQ multiplex PCR; TCRdb's copy has only in-frame clones and leaves some out. The table has around 160,000 clones, about 88% seen once. Sequenced: peripheral blood. The origin of the receptors is a woman of 80 years or more with acute or convalescent COVID-19.

The chain carries TRBV25-1 and TRBJ2-1, with TRBD2 identical over 9 bases. V was pared by 9 bases and J by 8 bases, with 14 bases of the junction left unmatched. The CDR3 totals 15 residues. The V gene's germline CDR1 is MGHDK and CDR2 SYGVNS. This chain's CDR3 is CASQAAGGLAYEQFF. The DNA of the CDR3 is TGTGCCAGTCAAGCGGCGGGAGGACTAGCGTATGAGCAGTTCTTC.

The chain employs TRBV9 and TRBJ1-3, with 9 nucleotides matching TRBD1. Germline V gene lookup returns CDR1 SGDLS and CDR2 YYNGEE. Losses at the gene ends were 3 bases for V and 3 bases for J; bases not matched to a gene: 10. This CDR3 is 17 amino acids long. The CDR3 nucleotides are TGTGCCAGCAGCGCCGTCCCGACAGGGGGTTTTGGAAACACCATATATTTT. Protein product: CASSAVPTGGFGNTIYF.

This clone was observed once. This sequence joins TRBV2 and TRBJ2-5; 7 nucleotides match TRBD1. CDR3 length: 17 amino acids. V shed 4 bases and J 2 bases; nucleotides not matched to a gene: 13. Germline CDR1 is SNHLY and CDR2 is FYNNEI. The DNA for the CDR3 is TGTGCCAGCAGTGGACCTTTCCGGGACAGTACACAAGAGACCCAGTACTTC. Residues: CASSGPFRDSTQETQYF.

A few counts support this clone. J is TRBJ1-2 and V is TRBV7-6; tentative D call: TRBD1 (6 bases). The CDR3 covers 15 residues. The germline gives CDR1 SGHVS, CDR2 FNYEAQ. The germline V and J ends were trimmed by 2 bases and 1 base, with 11 bases remaining between them. The chain's CDR3 is CASSLTGQLNYGYTF. In nucleotides, the CDR3 is TGTGCCAGCAGCTTAACTGGACAGCTTAACTATGGCTACACCTTC.

This clone was recorded once. The chain couples TRBV7-2 to TRBJ2-7, with 9 bases identical to TRBD2. After removal of 6 bases from V and 0 bases from J, the junction contained 6 bases not matched to a gene. The length of the CDR3 is 15 residues. Per the germline V gene, CDR1 is SGHTA and CDR2 is FQGNSA. The CDR3 region has the DNA TGTGCCAGCAGACGCCTAGCGGGGAGCTCCTACGAGCAGTACTTC. It yields the protein CASRRLAGSSYEQYF.